The 20 T cell receptor beta chains reported below all come from one sample, sequenced in a study of T cells in Graves' hyperthyroidism and ophthalmopathy. Using RNA transcripts as the source, TCR beta CDR3 regions were amplified. An initial round of RT-PCR targeting the TCR CDR3 relied on the HTBI primer set. One entry per CDR3 protein results from TCRdb running MiXCR on the multiplex PCR reads. The sample consists of some 500,000 distinct CDR3 sequences, around 14% of them appearing once. Sequences were obtained from blood. These receptors were taken from a woman between 18 and 29 years old with Graves' hyperthyroidism.

This clonotype occurred many times. This chain joins TRBV12-3 or TRBV12-4 and TRBJ2-1; TRBD2 is a possible D gene (5 bases). The CDR3 covers 16 residues. Trimming pared 1 base from V and 0 bases from J, leaving 10 bases between. CDR3 residues: CASSLGTPSSYNEQFF. For the CDR3, the DNA is TGTGCCAGCAGTTTAGGGACTCCTAGCTCCTACAATGAGCAGTTCTTC.

To note about this clonotype: A much larger clonotype is one base distant, so this may be a read error. This chain joins TRBV6-1 and TRBJ1-5; 9 bases are shared with TRBD1. Germline values: CDR1 MNHNS, CDR2 SASEGT. V dropped 8 bases and J dropped 2; count of bases not matched to a gene: 13. This CDR3 has 17 amino acids. The CDR3 nucleotides are TGTGCCAGCGAAAGGGGACAGGGAGAAAATGGCAATCAGCCCCAGCATTTT. This translates into CASERGQGENGNQPQHF.

The gene calls are TRBV9 and TRBJ2-4; 7 bases agree with TRBD2. Trimming removed 4 bases from V and 2 bases from J; junction bases left unmatched: 6. CDR1 is SGDLS and CDR2 is YYNGEE in the germline V gene. This CDR3 has 15 amino acids. CDR3 bases: TGTGCCAGCAGCACTAGCGACTCAACCAAAAACATTCAGTACTTC. Its translation is CASSTSDSTKNIQYF.

This clonotype has just a few counts. V gene TRBV5-5 combines with J gene TRBJ2-7, with a possible D match to TRBD2 (6 bases). Looked up from germline, CDR1 is SGHKS and CDR2 is YYEKEE (reference sequence). Trimming removed 4 bases from V and 1 base from J, with 18 bases in between. The CDR3 spans 16 residues. CDR3 residues: CASSRNLRGGSYEQYV. For the CDR3, the DNA is TGTGCCAGCAGCCGAAACCTTCGCGGAGGGTCCTACGAGCAGTACGTC.

This clonotype was seen repeatedly, ten times or more. The rearrangement joins TRBV12-3 or TRBV12-4 to TRBJ2-5; 8 bases match TRBD2. The CDR3 covers 14 residues. J lost 0 bases, V lost 6 bases, and 3 bases had no gene match. In nucleotides, the CDR3 is TGTGCCAGCAGCCAGCGGGGGAACCAAGAGACCCAGTACTTC. Its translation: CASSQRGNQETQYF.

This clonotype has ten or more counts. The chain combines TRBV6-1 with TRBJ1-2; 9 nucleotides match TRBD1. There are 15 residues in the CDR3. The germline gives CDR1 MNHNS, CDR2 SASEGT. The trim removed 4 bases at V and 4 bases at J, leaving 7 bases unmatched. The CDR3 bases are TGTGCCAGCAGTGGACAGGGGGTAAGGGGCTATGGCTACACCTTC. Translating it yields CASSGQGVRGYGYTF.

J is TRBJ1-1 and V is TRBV9, with 12 bases identical to TRBD1. The trim removed 0 bases at V and 1 base at J, leaving 4 bases unmatched. CDR1 and CDR2 (germline): SGDLS, YYNGEE. The CDR3 is made up of 17 amino acids. The CDR3 DNA reads as TGTGCCAGCAGCGTAGGTGGGACAGGGGGCGGGAACACTGAAGCTTTCTTT. It is translated as CASSVGGTGGGNTEAFF.

This clonotype was counted at least ten times. The chain combines TRBV7-2 with TRBJ2-3; 9 bases map to TRBD1. CDR1 is SGHTA, CDR2 FQGNSA, per germline. V lost 2 bases to trimming and J lost 3 bases; unmatched junction nucleotides: 6. The CDR3 extends over 16 amino acids. The CDR3 sequence is CASSLSPGQGTDTQYF. DNA for the CDR3: TGTGCCAGCAGCTTATCCCCGGGACAGGGTACAGATACGCAGTATTTT.

V is TRBV6-1 and J is TRBJ2-2; 10 nucleotides match TRBD2. The CDR3 is 15 amino acids. J gave up 4 bases and V 4 bases, and 3 bases lay outside the gene matches. Germline CDR1 reads MNHNS; CDR2 reads SASEGT. In nucleotides, the CDR3 is TGTGCCAGCAGTGCCCTAGCGGGAGTCACCGGGGAGCTGTTTTTT. Encoded protein: CASSALAGVTGELFF.

In this sample, this clonotype turned up many times. The chain has TRBV6-5 and TRBJ1-2; perhaps TRBD1 as D (5 bases). The CDR3 spans 15 residues. Trimming took 1 base from V and 4 from J, leaving 13 bases between them. Germline V gives CDR1 MNHEY, CDR2 SVGAGI. This CDR3 reads CASSYYRDGAYGYTF. In nucleotides, the CDR3 is TGTGCCAGCAGTTACTACCGGGACGGCGCCTATGGCTACACCTTC.

This clonotype was seen more than once but under ten times. The chain has TRBV6-2 or TRBV6-3 and TRBJ2-1; the match to TRBD2 covers 7 bases. Germline V CDR1 and CDR2: MNHEY, SVGEGT. CDR3 size: 18 residues. V lost 7 bases to trimming and J lost 3 bases; unmatched junction nucleotides: 18. The DNA of the CDR3 is TGTGCCAGCAACCCACCCCCCGGGGCGGGAGTTTACTACAATGAGCAGTTCTTC. Amino acids: CASNPPPGAGVYYNEQFF.

The chain combines TRBV6-1 with TRBJ2-7; 9 bases match TRBD2. This CDR3 is 13 amino acids long. The junction had 5 bases not matched to a gene; V was cut back by 8 bases and J by 3 bases. Germline CDR1 and CDR2: MNHNS and SASEGT. The CDR3 is CASGGSGSYEQYF. In nucleotides, the CDR3 is TGTGCCAGCGGCGGTAGCGGGAGCTACGAGCAGTACTTC.

The chain employs TRBV10-3 and TRBJ1-4; 8 bases are shared with TRBD1. Unmatched junction bases numbered 8, after V lost 10 bases and J lost 7 bases. The V gene's germline CDR1 is ENHRY and CDR2 SYGVKD. The CDR3 is made up of 13 amino acids. For the CDR3, the DNA is TGTGCCACTCAGACAGGGGAAGGTGAAAAACTGTTTTTT. This encodes CATQTGEGEKLFF.

The chain links TRBV2 to TRBJ2-5; 10 bases are a match to TRBD2. The CDR3 loop spans 16 amino acids. The V gene end was trimmed by 5 bases and the J gene end by 1 base; junction bases not matched to a gene: 7. Germline loops: CDR1 SNHLY, CDR2 FYNNEI. The CDR3 sequence: CASSRRVAGGQETQYF. The CDR3 nucleotides read TGTGCCAGCAGTCGGAGGGTAGCGGGAGGCCAAGAGACCCAGTACTTC.

The table lists this clonotype with many counts. The CDR3 region has the DNA TGTGCCAGCAGTTACTCCGTTCCTAGCTCGTACTACGAGCAGTACGTC. Its translation is CASSYSVPSSYYEQYV. The chain recombines TRBV6-5 with TRBJ2-7; D possibly corresponds to TRBD2 (5 bases). V shed 0 bases and J shed 3 bases, with 15 bases lying between them. Germline values: CDR1 MNHEY, CDR2 SVGAGI. The CDR3 spans 16 residues.

This clonotype has ten or more counts. The rearrangement links TRBV12-5 to TRBJ2-3; 10 nucleotides agree with TRBD2. The trim removed 3 bases at V and 2 bases at J, leaving 23 bases unmatched. Looked up from germline, CDR1 is LGHNT and CDR2 is FRNRAP. The CDR3 runs to 22 residues. CDR3 nucleotide sequence: TGTGCTAGTGGTTTCCAGGTCTTGGGACTAGCGACGGGAGTTGCTGACACAGATACGCAGTATTTT. Its protein is CASGFQVLGLATGVADTDTQYF.

The V gene is TRBV20-1, the J gene TRBJ2-1, with 8 bases matching TRBD2. The CDR3 has 16 residues. V trimming: 3 bases; J trimming: 3 bases; junction bases outside the gene matches: 10. Germline assignment: CDR1 DFQATT and CDR2 SNEGSKA (reference sequence). CDR3 DNA: TGCAGTGCTAGTATTCTCGGGAGGGCCGGCTACAATGAGCAGTTCTTC. Protein sequence: CSASILGRAGYNEQFF.

This clonotype turned up a few times. The J gene is TRBJ1-2, the V gene TRBV12-3 or TRBV12-4; weak D call: TRBD1 (6 bases). The CDR3 sequence is 10 residues long. Trimming stripped 8 bases from V and 11 bases from J, with 12 bases between. The CDR3 here is CASRDTSYTF. CDR3 in DNA: TGTGCCAGCCGGGACACGAGTTACACCTTC.

Ten or more counts support this clonotype. The V gene is TRBV29-1, the J gene TRBJ2-2; 11 bases line up with TRBD2. The CDR3 sequence is 15 residues long. The V gene end was trimmed by 4 bases and the J gene end by 3 bases; junction bases not matched to a gene: 4. The germline gives CDR1 SQVTM, CDR2 ANQGSEA. CDR3 nucleotides: TGCAGCGTTGGACTAGCGGGAATGTACACCGGGGAGCTGTTTTTT. Translating gives CSVGLAGMYTGELFF.

This clonotype has ten or more counts. This chain connects TRBV11-2 to TRBJ2-3; TRBD2 is a possible D gene (6 bases). CDR1 and CDR2 from the germline V gene are SGHAT and FQNNGV. V lost 3 bases and J 4 bases, leaving 8 bases between the germline ends. This CDR3 region has 13 residues. The CDR3 nucleotides are TGTGCCAGCAGCTTTAGCGGAGCAGATACGCAGTATTTT. The encoded protein is CASSFSGADTQYF.